This T cell receptor (beta chain) was obtained from a study of T cells after yellow fever vaccination. The ends were cut back, 6 bases at V and 6 bases at J, with 18 bases in the middle. Germline CDR1 is KGHDR and CDR2 is SFDVKD. The CDR3 totals 15 residues. TCRdb re-called the 5' RACE reads through MiXCR, storing one row per CDR3 protein. The sample has approximately 610,000 distinct CDR3 sequences; around a sixth are singletons. Specimen: PBMCs, collected around 5 days after the first yellow fever vaccination. This chain uses TRBV24-1 with TRBJ2-3, with D perhaps matching TRBD1 or TRBD2 (5 bases each). This TCR came from a young man who received the YFV17D yellow fever vaccine. In DNA form, the CDR3 reads TGTGCCACCAGTCTCGGGCCGAACGAGGGGGATACGCAGTATTTT. Translating gives CATSLGPNEGDTQYF.